This T cell receptor (beta chain) was identified during a study of blood T cell repertoires in COVID-19. This clone was found a few times. The method was immunoSEQ multiplex PCR; TCRdb's version includes in-frame clones alone and lacks a portion of them. This table has about 220,000 clones, approximately 83% appearing once. The V gene's germline CDR1 is ENHRY and CDR2 SYGVKD. The junction had 7 bases not matched to a gene; V was cut back by 11 bases and J by 7 bases. This CDR3 is built from 13 residues. The sample comprised PBMCs or T cells enriched from blood (not recorded which). V usage is TRBV10-3 and J usage is TRBJ1-6, with 8 nucleotides matching TRBD1. The clonotype was recovered from a woman between 55 and 75 years old who had recovered from COVID-19. CDR3 amino acids: CAHRGQENSPLHF. DNA of the CDR3: TGTGCCCACAGGGGACAGGAAAATTCACCCCTCCACTTT.